This entry describes one TCR beta chain. This receptor's antigen is unknown. Base qualities are not provided; no much larger clone lies one nucleotide away. The CDR3 runs 15 amino acids, cysteine and phenylalanine included. Of the read, only the CDR3 DNA is kept; its 45 bases are in frame from base 1. Trimming leaves V shorter by 0 bases and J shorter by 4 bases, with the junction holding 3 bases beyond the gene matches. Reading the germline V gene gives CDR1 SGHRS and CDR2 YFSETQ. Preparation of the library involved the immunoSEQ multiplex PCR assay. As stored in TCRdb, this immuneACCESS dataset retains in-frame rearrangements with V and J assigned. A fraction of the clones does not appear; measured against another copy, unresolved V genes explain less than half of the discrepancy, and the remainder lacks a known reason. Counted in this sample were fewer than 150,000 clones; more than 80% of them appeared once. The top ten clonotypes cover roughly 2.7% of the sample.

The data were taken from a study of control samples from healthy donors and cancer patients (dated by TCRdb to 2018 to 2020). Sequences were obtained from blood. The receptor chain draws on TRBV5-1 and TRBJ2-3; 9 bases in the middle match TRBD1. The TCR comes from a young man in good health. Here the CDR3 is given as CASSLGGQGADTQYF. DNA sequence: TGCGCCAGCAGCTTGGGGGGACAGGGCGCAGATACGCAGTATTTT.